Listed here are 14 T cell receptor beta chains from one sample, sequenced in a study of CD8 T cells in Susac syndrome. A quantity of about 0.5 to 1 ug RNA underwent reverse transcription using random hexamers. TCRdb fed the immunoSEQ multiplex PCR reads into MiXCR, producing one record per CDR3 protein. The table has about 150,000 distinct CDR3 sequences, nearly 97% seen once. Sequenced material: CD8+ T cells from PBMCs. The receptors shown here come from a human donor with multiple sclerosis.

The rearrangement joins TRBV7-9 to TRBJ2-5; D is uncertain. Germline-derived CDR1 and CDR2 are SEHNR and FQNEAQ (reference sequence). Trimming removed 5 bases at V and 4 bases at J, with 17 bases between. This CDR3 is 15 amino acids long. The CDR3 coding sequence is TGTGCCAGCAGCACCTCAACACAGCGTTCAGAGACCCAGTACTTC. Amino acids: CASSTSTQRSETQYF.

V and J are TRBV15 and TRBJ2-5; 13 bases map to TRBD2. With V trimmed by 4 bases and J by 4 bases, 6 bases remained unmatched. CDR3 length: 16 residues. Germline CDR1 and CDR2: LNHNV and YYDKDF (reference sequence). The CDR3 nucleotides read TGTGCCACCAGCACCGGGACTAGCGGGGTGGGAGAGACCCAGTACTTC. It yields the protein CATSTGTSGVGETQYF.

The V call is TRBV9, the J call TRBJ2-3; D is ambiguous. The CDR3 has 12 residues. Trimming pared 4 bases from V and 8 bases from J, leaving 11 bases between. Germline assignment: CDR1 SGDLS and CDR2 YYNGEE. CDR3 bases: TGTGCCAGCAGCCCCAGTCCCGGTACGCAGTATTTT. Protein: CASSPSPGTQYF. Drawing the rest from reference TRBV9 and TRBJ2-3, the complete variable domain is DSGVTQTPKHLITATGQRVTLRCSPRSGDLSVYWYQQSLDQGLQFLIQYYNGEERAKGNILERFSAQQFPDLHSELNLSSLELGDSALYFCASSPSPGTQYFGPGTRLTVL.

J is TRBJ1-2 and V is TRBV20-1; D may be TRBD1 (6 bases). Trimming cost V 0 bases and J 4 bases, with 15 bases left between them. CDR1 DFQATT and CDR2 SNEGSKA come from the germline V gene (reference sequence). The CDR3 runs 15 residues. Here the CDR3 DNA reads TGCAGTGCTAGAGATCCCAAAGGGACACTCTATGGCTACACCTTC. Amino acid sequence: CSARDPKGTLYGYTF.

The chain couples TRBV3-1 to TRBJ2-7; D unresolved. The germline CDR1 and CDR2 sequences are LGHDT and YNNKEL (reference sequence). The CDR3 runs 17 residues. Deletions cut 3 bases from V and 3 bases from J, with 21 bases between. DNA for the CDR3: TGTGCCAGCAGCCAGTCCGGACGTCTGGACGGATACTACGAGCAGTACTTC. Its translation is CASSQSGRLDGYYEQYF.

The chain has TRBV29-1 and TRBJ1-1, with a weak D call TRBD1 (6 bases). The CDR3 covers 13 residues. Germline V CDR1 and CDR2: SQVTM, ANQGSEA. V lost 3 bases and J lost 5, with 13 bases in between. As DNA, the CDR3 is TGCAGCGTTGAGGCGAGGGGGGAGACTGAAGCTTTCTTT. Amino acid sequence: CSVEARGETEAFF. Supplemented by reference TRBV29-1 and TRBJ1-1, the full variable domain reads SAVISQKPSRDICQRGTSLTIQCQVDSQVTMMFWYRQQPGQSLTLIATANQGSEATYESGFVIDKFPISRPNLTFSTLTVSNMSPEDSSIYLCSVEARGETEAFFGQGTRLTVV.

This clonotype appeared a single time. The CDR3 protein is CSVEVRLSSYNEQFF. For the CDR3, the DNA is TGCAGCGTTGAAGTCCGACTTAGCTCCTACAATGAGCAGTTCTTC. The chain couples TRBV29-1 to TRBJ2-1; no firm D call. CDR3 length: 15 amino acids. The germline CDR1 and CDR2 sequences are SQVTM and ANQGSEA. V was cut by 1 base and J by 0 bases, with 10 bases left in between.

This clonotype was counted once. The genes are TRBV12-3 or TRBV12-4 and TRBJ2-7; 7 nucleotides line up with TRBD1. The CDR3 runs 14 residues. J gave up 3 bases and V 5 bases, and 7 bases lay outside the gene matches. The CDR3 here is CASSPKGGVYEQYF. The CDR3 DNA reads as TGTGCCAGCAGTCCCAAAGGGGGCGTCTACGAGCAGTACTTC.

J is TRBJ2-7 and V is TRBV5-4; D is possibly TRBD1 (5 bases). There are 14 residues in the CDR3. V dropped 3 bases and J dropped 2 bases, with 12 bases sitting between them. CDR1 and CDR2 (germline): SGHNT, YYREEE (reference sequence). The CDR3 region has the DNA TGTGCCAGCAGCTCCGACAGCCCCACCTACGAGCAGTACGTC. Its protein is CASSSDSPTYEQYV.

The chain is built from TRBV7-9 and TRBJ2-7; a weak D match, TRBD1 (6 bases). The CDR3 is made up of 15 amino acids. Trimming cost V 4 bases and J 0 bases, with 13 bases left between them. CDR1 and CDR2 (germline): SEHNR, FQNEAQ (reference sequence). In nucleotides, the CDR3 is TGTGCCAGCAGCTCAGGGACAAGGACCTCCTACGAGCAGTACGTC. Protein sequence: CASSSGTRTSYEQYV.

Here the CDR3 reads CASSQEGGRTSNQPQHF. DNA of the CDR3: TGCGCCAGCAGTCAGGAAGGGGGGAGGACCAGCAATCAGCCCCAGCATTTT. The chain employs TRBV23-1 and TRBJ1-5, with D maybe TRBD1 (6 bases). TRBV23-1 counts as an open reading frame of uncertain function. V shed 3 bases and J shed 1 base, with 16 bases lying between them. CDR3 length equals 17 residues.

The rearrangement joins TRBV2 to TRBJ2-7; D may be TRBD1 or TRBD2 (5 bases each). Germline loops: CDR1 SNHLY, CDR2 FYNNEI. Trimming cost V 6 bases and J 4 bases, with 16 bases left between them. The CDR3 runs 14 residues. In DNA, the CDR3 is TGTGCCAGCAGCGGGGACCGGACCTTATACGAGCAGTACGTC. Its translation is CASSGDRTLYEQYV.

This clonotype was seen a single time. V is TRBV6-6 and J is TRBJ2-7; TRBD1 is a possible D gene (5 bases). Germline CDR1 is MNHNY and CDR2 is SVGAGI (reference sequence). This CDR3 spans 13 amino acids. V lost 8 bases to trimming and J lost 0 bases, with 11 bases between them. The CDR3, as DNA: TGTGCCAGCGGACACCTGGGCTCCTACGAGCAGTACTTC. It yields the protein CASGHLGSYEQYF.

Here the CDR3 DNA reads TGTGCCAGCAGTTCCTCCGGGACTAGGAATGAGCAGTTCTTC. It yields the protein CASSSSGTRNEQFF. J is TRBJ2-1 and V is TRBV6-2 or TRBV6-3; TRBD2 matches at 8 bases. Unmatched junction bases numbered 6, after V lost 4 bases and J lost 7 bases. The V gene's germline CDR1 is MNHEY and CDR2 SVGEGT. The CDR3 loop spans 14 amino acids.